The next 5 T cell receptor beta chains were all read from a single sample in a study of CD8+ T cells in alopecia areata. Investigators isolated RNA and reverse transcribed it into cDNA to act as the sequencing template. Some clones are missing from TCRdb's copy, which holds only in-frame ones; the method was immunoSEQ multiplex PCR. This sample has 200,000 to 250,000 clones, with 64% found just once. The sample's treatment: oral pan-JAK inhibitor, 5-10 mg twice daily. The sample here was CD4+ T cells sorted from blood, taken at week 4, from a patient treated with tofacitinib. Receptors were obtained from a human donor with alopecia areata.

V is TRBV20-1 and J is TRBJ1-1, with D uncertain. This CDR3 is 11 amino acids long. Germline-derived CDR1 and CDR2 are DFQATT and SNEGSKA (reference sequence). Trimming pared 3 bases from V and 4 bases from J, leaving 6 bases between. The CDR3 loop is CSARGFTEAFF. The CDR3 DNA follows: TGCAGTGCTAGGGGGTTCACTGAAGCTTTCTTT.

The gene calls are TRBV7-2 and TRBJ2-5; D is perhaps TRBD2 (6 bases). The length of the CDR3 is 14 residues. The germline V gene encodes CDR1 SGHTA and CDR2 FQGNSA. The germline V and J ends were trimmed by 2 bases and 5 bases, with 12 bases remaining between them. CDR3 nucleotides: TGTGCCAGCAGCTTAAACCCTAGCGCGGAGACCCAGTACTTC. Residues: CASSLNPSAETQYF.

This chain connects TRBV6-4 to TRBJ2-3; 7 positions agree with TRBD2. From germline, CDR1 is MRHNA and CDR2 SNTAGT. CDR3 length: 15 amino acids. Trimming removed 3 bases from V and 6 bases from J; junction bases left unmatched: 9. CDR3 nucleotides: TGTGCCAGCAGTGAGAATCCCTTCGGGGGGGATACGCAGTATTTT. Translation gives CASSENPFGGDTQYF.

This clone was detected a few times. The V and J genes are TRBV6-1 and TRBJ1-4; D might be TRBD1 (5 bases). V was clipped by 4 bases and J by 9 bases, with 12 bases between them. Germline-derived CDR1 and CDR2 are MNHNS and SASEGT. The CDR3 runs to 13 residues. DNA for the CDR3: TGTGCCAGCAGTGGAGAAAGGGACCAAAAACTGTTTTTT. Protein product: CASSGERDQKLFF.

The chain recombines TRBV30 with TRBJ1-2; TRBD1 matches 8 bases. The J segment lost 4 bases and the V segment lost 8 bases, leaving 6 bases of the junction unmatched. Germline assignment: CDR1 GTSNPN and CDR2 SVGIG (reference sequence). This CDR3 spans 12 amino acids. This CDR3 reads CAGPGTGYGYTF. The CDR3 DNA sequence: TGTGCCGGACCCGGGACAGGCTATGGCTACACCTTC.